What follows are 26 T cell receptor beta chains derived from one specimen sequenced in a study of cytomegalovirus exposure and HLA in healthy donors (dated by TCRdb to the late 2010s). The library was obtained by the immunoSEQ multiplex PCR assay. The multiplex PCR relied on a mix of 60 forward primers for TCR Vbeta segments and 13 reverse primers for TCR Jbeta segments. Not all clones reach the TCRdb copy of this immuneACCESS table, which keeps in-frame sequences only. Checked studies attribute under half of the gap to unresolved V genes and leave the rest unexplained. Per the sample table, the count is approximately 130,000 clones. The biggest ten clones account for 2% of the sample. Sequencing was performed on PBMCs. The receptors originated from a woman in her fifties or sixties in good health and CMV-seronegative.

The CDR3 nucleotides read TGTGCCAGCTCACCAGCTGACAGGGCCTACAATGAGCAGTTCTTC. It specifies CASSPADRAYNEQFF. The genes are TRBV18 and TRBJ2-1, with 7 bases identical to TRBD1. The trim removed 2 bases at V and 2 bases at J, leaving 3 bases unmatched. Germline assignment: CDR1 KGHSH and CDR2 LQKENI. The CDR3 runs to 15 residues.

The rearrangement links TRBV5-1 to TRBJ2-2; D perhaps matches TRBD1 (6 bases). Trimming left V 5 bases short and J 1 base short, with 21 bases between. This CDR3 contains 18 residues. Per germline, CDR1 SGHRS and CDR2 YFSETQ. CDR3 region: CASRSTFSGTKNTGELFF. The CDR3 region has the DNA TGCGCCAGCAGATCGACCTTCTCCGGGACAAAGAACACCGGGGAGCTGTTTTTT. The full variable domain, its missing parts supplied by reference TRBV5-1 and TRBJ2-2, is KAGVTQTPRYLIKTRGQQVTLSCSPISGHRSVSWYQQTPGQGLQFLFEYFSETQRNKGNFPGRFSGRQFSNSRSEMNVSTLELGDSALYLCASRSTFSGTKNTGELFFGEGSRLTVL.

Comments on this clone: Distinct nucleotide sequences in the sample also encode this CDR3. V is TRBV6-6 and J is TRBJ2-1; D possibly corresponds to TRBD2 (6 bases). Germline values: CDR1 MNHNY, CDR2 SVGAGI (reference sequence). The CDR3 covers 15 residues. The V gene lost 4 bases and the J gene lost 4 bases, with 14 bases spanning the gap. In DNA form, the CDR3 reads TGTGCCAGCAGTTTTTCCGGGACTGGATACAATGAGCAGTTCTTC. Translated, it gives CASSFSGTGYNEQFF.

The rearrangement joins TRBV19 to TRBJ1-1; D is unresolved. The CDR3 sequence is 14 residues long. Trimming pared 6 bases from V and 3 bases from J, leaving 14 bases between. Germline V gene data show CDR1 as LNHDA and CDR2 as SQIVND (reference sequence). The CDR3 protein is CASSTVSPYTEAFF. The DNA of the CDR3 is TGTGCCAGTAGCACCGTTAGTCCCTACACTGAAGCTTTCTTT.

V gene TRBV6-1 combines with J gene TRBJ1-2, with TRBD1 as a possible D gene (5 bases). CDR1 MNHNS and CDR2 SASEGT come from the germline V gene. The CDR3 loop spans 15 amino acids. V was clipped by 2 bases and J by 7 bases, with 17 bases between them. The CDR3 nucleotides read TGTGCCAGCAGTGAACCACCGGGAGCGGGGCTTGGCTACACCTTC. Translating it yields CASSEPPGAGLGYTF.

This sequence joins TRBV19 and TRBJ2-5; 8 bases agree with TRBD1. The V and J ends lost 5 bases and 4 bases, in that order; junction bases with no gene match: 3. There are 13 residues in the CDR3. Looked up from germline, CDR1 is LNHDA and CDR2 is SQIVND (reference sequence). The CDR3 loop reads CASSSGQGETQYF. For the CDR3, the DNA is TGTGCCAGTAGTTCCGGACAGGGAGAGACCCAGTACTTC.

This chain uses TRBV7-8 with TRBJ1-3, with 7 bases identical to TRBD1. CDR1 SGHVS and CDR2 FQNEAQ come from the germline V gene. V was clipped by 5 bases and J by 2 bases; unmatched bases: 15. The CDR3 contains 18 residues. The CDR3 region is CASSLRGDRMLAGNTIYF. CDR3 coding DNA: TGTGCCAGCAGCCTCAGGGGGGACAGAATGTTGGCTGGAAACACCATATATTTT.

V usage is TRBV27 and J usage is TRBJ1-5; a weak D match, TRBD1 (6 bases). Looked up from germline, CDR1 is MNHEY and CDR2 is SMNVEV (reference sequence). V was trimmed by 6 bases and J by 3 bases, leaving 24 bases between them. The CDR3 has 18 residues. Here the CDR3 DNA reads TGTGCCAGCAGCCCCCGCCCCGGGACATTTGGTTCCAATCAGCCCCAGCATTTT. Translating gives CASSPRPGTFGSNQPQHF.

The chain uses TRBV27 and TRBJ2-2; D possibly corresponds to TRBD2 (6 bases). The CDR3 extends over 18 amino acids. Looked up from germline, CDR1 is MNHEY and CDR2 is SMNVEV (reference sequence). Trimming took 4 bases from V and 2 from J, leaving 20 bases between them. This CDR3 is CASSYILRRAPNTGELFF. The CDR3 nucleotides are TGTGCCAGCAGTTACATATTGCGGAGGGCCCCTAACACCGGGGAGCTGTTTTTT.

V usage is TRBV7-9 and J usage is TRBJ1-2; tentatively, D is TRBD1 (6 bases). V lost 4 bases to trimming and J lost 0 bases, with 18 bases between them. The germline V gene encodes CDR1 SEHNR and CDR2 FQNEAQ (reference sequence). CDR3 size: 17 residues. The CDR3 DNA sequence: TGTGCCAGCAGCTCACCCAACCCAGGGGAGTCTAACTATGGCTACACCTTC. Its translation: CASSSPNPGESNYGYTF.

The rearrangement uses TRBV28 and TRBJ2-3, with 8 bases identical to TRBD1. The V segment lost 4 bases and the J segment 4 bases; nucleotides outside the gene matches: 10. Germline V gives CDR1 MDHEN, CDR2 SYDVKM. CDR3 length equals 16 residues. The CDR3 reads CASSSSDRVSADTQYF. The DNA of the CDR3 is TGTGCCAGCAGTTCCTCGGACAGGGTCAGTGCAGATACGCAGTATTTT.

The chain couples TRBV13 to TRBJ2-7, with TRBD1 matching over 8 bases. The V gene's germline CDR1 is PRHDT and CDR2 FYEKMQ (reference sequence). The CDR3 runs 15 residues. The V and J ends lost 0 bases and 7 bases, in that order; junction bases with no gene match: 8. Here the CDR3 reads CASSLGDRGNLEQYF. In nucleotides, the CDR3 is TGTGCCAGCAGCTTAGGAGACAGGGGAAATTTAGAGCAGTACTTC.

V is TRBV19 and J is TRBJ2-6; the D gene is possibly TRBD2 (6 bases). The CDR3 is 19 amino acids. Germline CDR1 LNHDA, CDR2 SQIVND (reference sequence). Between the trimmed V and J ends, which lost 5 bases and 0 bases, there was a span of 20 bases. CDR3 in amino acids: CASSVRGALGYSGANVLTF. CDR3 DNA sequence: TGTGCCAGTAGTGTCCGCGGGGCCCTGGGCTACTCTGGGGCCAACGTCCTGACTTTC. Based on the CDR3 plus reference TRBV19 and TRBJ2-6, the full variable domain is DGGITQSPKYLFRKEGQNVTLSCEQNLNHDAMYWYRQDPGQGLRLIYYSQIVNDFQKGDIAEGYSVSREKKESFPLTVTSAQKNPTAFYLCASSVRGALGYSGANVLTFGAGSRLTVL.

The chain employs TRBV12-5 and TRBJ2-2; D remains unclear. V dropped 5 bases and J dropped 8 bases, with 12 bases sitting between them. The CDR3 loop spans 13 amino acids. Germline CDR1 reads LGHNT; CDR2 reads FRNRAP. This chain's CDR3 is CASGRDRTGELFF. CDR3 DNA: TGTGCTAGTGGTAGAGATAGAACTGGGGAGCTGTTTTTT. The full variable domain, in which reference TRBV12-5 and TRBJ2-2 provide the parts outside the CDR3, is DARVTQTPRHKVTEMGQEVTMRCQPILGHNTVFWYRQTMMQGLELLAYFRNRAPLDDSGMPKDRFSAEMPDATLATLKIQPSEPRDSAVYFCASGRDRTGELFFGEGSRLTVL.

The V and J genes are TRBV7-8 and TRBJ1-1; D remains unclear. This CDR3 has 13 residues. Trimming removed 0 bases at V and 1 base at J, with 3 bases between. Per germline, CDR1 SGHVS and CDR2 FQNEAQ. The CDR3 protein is CASSLAGNTEAFF. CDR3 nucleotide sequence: TGTGCCAGCAGCTTAGCCGGGAACACTGAAGCTTTCTTT. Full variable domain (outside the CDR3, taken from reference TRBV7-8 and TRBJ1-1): GAGVSQSPRYKVAKRGQDVALRCDPISGHVSLFWYQQALGQGPEFLTYFQNEAQLDKSGLPSDRFFAERPEGSVSTLKIQRTQQEDSAVYLCASSLAGNTEAFFGQGTRLTVV.

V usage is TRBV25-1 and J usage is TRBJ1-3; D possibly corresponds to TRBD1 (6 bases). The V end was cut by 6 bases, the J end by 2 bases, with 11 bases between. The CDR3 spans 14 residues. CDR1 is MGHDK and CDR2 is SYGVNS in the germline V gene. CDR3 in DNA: TGTGCCAGCAGATCAGGGGAGACTGGAAACACCATATATTTT. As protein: CASRSGETGNTIYF.

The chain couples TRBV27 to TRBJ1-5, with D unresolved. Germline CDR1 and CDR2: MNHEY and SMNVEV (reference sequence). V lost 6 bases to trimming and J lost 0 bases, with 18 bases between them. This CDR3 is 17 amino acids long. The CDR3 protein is CASRVKWAGDSNQPQHF. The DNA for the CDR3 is TGTGCCAGCAGGGTAAAGTGGGCGGGAGATAGCAATCAGCCCCAGCATTTT.

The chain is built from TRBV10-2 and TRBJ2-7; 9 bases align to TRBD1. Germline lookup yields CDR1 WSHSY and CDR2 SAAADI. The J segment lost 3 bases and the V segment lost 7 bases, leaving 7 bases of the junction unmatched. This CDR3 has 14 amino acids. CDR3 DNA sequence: TGCGCCAGCAAGCAGGGACAGGGAATCTACGAGCAGTACTTC. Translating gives CASKQGQGIYEQYF.

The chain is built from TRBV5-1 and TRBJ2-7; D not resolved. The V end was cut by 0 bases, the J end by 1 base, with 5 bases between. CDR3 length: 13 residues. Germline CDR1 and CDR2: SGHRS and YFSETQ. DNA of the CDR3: TGCGCCAGCAGCTTGGAACAATCCTACGAGCAGTACTTC. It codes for CASSLEQSYEQYF. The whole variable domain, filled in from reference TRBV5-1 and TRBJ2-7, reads KAGVTQTPRYLIKTRGQQVTLSCSPISGHRSVSWYQQTPGQGLQFLFEYFSETQRNKGNFPGRFSGRQFSNSRSEMNVSTLELGDSALYLCASSLEQSYEQYFGPGTRLTVT.

CDR3: CASSAPGNSNQPQHF. The CDR3 nucleotides are TGTGCCAGCAGTGCGCCCGGGAATAGCAATCAGCCCCAGCATTTT. This chain uses TRBV2 with TRBJ1-5; D is undetermined. This CDR3 has 15 residues. V dropped 4 bases and J dropped 0 bases, with 10 bases sitting between them. The germline gives CDR1 SNHLY, CDR2 FYNNEI.

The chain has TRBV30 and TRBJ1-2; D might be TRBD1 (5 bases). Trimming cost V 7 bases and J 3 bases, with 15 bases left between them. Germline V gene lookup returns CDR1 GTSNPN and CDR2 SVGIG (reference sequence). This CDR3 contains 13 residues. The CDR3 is CASFWGGDYGYTF. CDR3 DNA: TGTGCCTCCTTCTGGGGCGGAGACTATGGCTACACCTTC. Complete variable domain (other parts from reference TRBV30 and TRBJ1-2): SQTIHQWPATLVQPVGSPLSLECTVEGTSNPNLYWYRQAAGRGLQLLFYSVGIGQISSEVPQNLSASRPQDRQFILSSKKLLLSDSGFYLCASFWGGDYGYTFGSGTRLTVV.

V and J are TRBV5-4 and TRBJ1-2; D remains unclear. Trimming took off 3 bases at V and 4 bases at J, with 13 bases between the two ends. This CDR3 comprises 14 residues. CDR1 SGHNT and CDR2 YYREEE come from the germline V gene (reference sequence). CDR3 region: CASSSPGGTYGYTF. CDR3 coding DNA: TGTGCCAGCAGCTCCCCTGGAGGTACCTATGGCTACACCTTC.

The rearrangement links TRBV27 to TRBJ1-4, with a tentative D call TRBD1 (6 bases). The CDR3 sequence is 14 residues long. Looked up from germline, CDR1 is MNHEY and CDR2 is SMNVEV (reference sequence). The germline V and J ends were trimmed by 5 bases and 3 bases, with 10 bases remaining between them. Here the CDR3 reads CASSLRGANEKLFF. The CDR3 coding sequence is TGTGCCAGCAGTCTCAGGGGAGCTAATGAAAAACTGTTTTTT. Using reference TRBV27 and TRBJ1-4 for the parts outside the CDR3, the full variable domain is EAQVTQNPRYLITVTGKKLTVTCSQNMNHEYMSWYRQDPGLGLRQIYYSMNVEVTDKGDVPEGYKVSRKEKRNFPLILESPSPNQTSLYFCASSLRGANEKLFFGSGTQLSVL.

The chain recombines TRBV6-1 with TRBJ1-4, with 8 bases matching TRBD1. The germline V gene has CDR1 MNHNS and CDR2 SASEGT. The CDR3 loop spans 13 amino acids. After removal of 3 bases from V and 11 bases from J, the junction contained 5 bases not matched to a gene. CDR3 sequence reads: CASSEKDREKLFF. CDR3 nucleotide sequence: TGTGCCAGCAGTGAGAAGGACAGGGAGAAACTGTTTTTT.

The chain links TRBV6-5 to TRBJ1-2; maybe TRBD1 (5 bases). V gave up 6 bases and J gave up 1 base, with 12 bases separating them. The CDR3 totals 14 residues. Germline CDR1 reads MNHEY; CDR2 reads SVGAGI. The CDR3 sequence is CASRLTDFNYGYTF. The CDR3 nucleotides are TGTGCCAGCAGGCTGACAGATTTTAACTATGGCTACACCTTC.

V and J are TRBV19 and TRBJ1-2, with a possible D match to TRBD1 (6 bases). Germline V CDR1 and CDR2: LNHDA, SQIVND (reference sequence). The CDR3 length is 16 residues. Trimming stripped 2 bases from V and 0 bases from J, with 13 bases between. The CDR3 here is CASSILTGATNYGYTF. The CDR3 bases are TGTGCCAGTAGTATATTGACAGGAGCAACTAACTATGGCTACACCTTC.